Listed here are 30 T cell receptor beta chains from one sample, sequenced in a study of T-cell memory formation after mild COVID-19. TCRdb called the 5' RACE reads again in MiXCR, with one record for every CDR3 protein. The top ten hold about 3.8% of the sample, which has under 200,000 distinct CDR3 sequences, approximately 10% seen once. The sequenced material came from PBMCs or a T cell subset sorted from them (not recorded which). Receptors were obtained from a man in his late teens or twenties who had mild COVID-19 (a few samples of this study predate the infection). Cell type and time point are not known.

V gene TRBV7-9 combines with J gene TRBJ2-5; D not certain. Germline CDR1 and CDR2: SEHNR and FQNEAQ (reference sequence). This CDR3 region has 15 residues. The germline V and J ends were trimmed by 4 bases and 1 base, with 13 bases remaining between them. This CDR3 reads CASSWSIGIQETQYF. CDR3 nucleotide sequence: TGTGCCAGCAGCTGGTCGATAGGGATCCAAGAGACCCAGTACTTC.

CDR3 sequence reads: CASSPGTAYQPQHF. Written as DNA, the CDR3 is TGTGCCAGCTCACCCGGGACGGCATATCAGCCCCAGCATTTT. The chain recombines TRBV18 with TRBJ1-5, with D possibly matching TRBD1 (5 bases). Deletions cut 3 bases from V and 5 bases from J, with 11 bases between. Germline-derived CDR1 and CDR2 are KGHSH and LQKENI. The CDR3 consists of 14 residues.

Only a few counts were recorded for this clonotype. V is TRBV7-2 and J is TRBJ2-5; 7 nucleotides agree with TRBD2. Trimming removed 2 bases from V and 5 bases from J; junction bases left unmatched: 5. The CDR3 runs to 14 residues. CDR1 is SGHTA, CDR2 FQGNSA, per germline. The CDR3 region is CASSLSGGFETQYF. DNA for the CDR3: TGTGCCAGCAGCTTATCCGGGGGGTTCGAGACCCAGTACTTC. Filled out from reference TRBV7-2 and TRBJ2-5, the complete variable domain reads GAGVSQSPSNKVTEKGKDVELRCDPISGHTALYWYRQSLGQGLEFLIYFQGNSAPDKSGLPSDRFSAERTGGSVSTLTIQRTQQEDSAVYLCASSLSGGFETQYFGPGTRLLVL.

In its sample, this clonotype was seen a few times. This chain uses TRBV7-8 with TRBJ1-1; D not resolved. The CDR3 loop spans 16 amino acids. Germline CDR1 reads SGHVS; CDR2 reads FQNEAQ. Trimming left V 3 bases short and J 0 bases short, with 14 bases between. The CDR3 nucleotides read TGTGCCAGCAGCTTGGCACGACCATTCATGAACACTGAAGCTTTCTTT. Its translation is CASSLARPFMNTEAFF.

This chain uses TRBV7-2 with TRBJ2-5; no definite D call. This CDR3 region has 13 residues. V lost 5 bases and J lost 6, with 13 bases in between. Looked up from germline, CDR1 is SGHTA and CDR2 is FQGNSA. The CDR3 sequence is CASSPPFRKTQYF. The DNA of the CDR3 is TGTGCCAGCAGCCCCCCCTTCAGGAAGACCCAGTACTTC.

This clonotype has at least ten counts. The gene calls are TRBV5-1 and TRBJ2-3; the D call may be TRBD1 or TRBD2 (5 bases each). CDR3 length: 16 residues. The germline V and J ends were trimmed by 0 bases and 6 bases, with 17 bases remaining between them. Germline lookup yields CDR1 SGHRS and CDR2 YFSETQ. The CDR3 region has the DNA TGCGCCAGCAGCTTGGGGGGACGGGATGCAGTGGATACGCAGTATTTT. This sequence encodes CASSLGGRDAVDTQYF.

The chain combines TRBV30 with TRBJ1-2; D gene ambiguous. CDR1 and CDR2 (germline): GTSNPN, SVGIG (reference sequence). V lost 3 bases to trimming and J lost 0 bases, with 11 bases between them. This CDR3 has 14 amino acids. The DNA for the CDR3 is TGTGCCTGGAGCCCCCCGGGTCCTAACTATGGCTACACCTTC. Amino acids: CAWSPPGPNYGYTF.

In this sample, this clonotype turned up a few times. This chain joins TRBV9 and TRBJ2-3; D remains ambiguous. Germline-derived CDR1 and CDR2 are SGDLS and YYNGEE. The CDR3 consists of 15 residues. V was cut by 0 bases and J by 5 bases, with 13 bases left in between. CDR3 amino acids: CASSVAPRTKDTQYF. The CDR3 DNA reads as TGTGCCAGCAGCGTAGCTCCCAGGACGAAAGATACGCAGTATTTT.

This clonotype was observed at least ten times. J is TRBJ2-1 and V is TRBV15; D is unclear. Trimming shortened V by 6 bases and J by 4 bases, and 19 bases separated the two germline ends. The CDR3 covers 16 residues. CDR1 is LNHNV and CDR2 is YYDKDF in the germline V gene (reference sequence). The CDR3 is CATRHSRNPAYNEQFF. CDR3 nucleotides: TGTGCCACCAGGCATAGCAGGAACCCCGCATACAATGAGCAGTTCTTC.

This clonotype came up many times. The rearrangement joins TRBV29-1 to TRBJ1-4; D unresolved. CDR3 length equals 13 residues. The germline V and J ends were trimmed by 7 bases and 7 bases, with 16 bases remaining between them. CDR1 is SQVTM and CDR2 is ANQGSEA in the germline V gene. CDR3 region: CSACEPLGEKLFF. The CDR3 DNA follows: TGCAGCGCCTGCGAACCTTTGGGTGAAAAACTGTTTTTT.

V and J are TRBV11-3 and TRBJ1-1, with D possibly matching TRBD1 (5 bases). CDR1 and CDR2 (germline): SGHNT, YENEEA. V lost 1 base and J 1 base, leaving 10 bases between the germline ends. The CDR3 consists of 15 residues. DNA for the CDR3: TGTGCCAGCAGCTTAGGAGGCGGGGGGAACACTGAAGCTTTCTTT. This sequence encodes CASSLGGGGNTEAFF. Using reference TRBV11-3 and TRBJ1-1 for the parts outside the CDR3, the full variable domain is EAGVVQSPRYKIIEKKQPVAFWCNPISGHNTLYWYLQNLGQGPELLIRYENEEAVDDSQLPKDRFSAERLKGVDSTLKIQPAELGDSAVYLCASSLGGGGNTEAFFGQGTRLTVV.

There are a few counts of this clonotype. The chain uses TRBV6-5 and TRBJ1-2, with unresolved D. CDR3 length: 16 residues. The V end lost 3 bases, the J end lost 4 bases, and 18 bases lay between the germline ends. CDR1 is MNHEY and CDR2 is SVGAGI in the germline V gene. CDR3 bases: TGTGCCAGCAGTTATTCCTCTCTGGCGCCCGCCTATGGCTACACCTTC. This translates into CASSYSSLAPAYGYTF.

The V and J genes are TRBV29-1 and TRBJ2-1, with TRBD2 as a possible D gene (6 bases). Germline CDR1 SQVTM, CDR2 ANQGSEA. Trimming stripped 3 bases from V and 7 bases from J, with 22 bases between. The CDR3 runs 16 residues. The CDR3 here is CSVDPWGGWGVNEQFF. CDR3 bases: TGCAGCGTTGACCCTTGGGGTGGCTGGGGGGTAAATGAGCAGTTCTTC.

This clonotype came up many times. Here the CDR3 reads CASSLVGSGLAYEQYF. CDR3 coding DNA: TGTGCCAGCAGCTTAGTGGGCTCCGGACTAGCCTACGAGCAGTACTTC. The V call is TRBV7-2, the J call TRBJ2-7, with 7 bases identical to TRBD2. With V trimmed by 1 base and J by 2 bases, 8 bases remained unmatched. The CDR3 runs 16 residues. Germline V lookup: CDR1 SGHTA, CDR2 FQGNSA.

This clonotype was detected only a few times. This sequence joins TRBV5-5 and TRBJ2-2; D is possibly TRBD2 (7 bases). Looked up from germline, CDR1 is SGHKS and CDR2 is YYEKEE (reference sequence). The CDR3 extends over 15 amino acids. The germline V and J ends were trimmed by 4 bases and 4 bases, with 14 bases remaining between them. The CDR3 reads CASSPRGGLTGELFF. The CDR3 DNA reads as TGTGCCAGCAGCCCGAGGGGGGGTCTCACCGGGGAGCTGTTTTTT.

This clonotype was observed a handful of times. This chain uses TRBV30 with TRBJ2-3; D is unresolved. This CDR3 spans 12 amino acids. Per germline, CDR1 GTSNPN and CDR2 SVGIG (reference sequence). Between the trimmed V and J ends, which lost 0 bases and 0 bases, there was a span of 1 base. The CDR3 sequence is CAWSVSTDTQYF. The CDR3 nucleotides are TGTGCCTGGAGTGTAAGCACAGATACGCAGTATTTT.

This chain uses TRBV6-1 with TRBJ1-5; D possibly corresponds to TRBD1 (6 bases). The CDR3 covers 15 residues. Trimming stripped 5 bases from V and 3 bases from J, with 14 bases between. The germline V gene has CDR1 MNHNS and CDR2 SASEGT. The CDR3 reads CASSLTGTFNQPQHF. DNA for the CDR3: TGTGCCAGCAGTCTCACAGGGACATTCAATCAGCCCCAGCATTTT.

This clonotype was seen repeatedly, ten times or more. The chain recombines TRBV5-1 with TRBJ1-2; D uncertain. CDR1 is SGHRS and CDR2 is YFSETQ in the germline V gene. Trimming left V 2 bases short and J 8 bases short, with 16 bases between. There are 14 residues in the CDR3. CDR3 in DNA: TGCGCCAGCAGCTTCCTAGAAAATTTGGGCGGCTACACCTTC. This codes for CASSFLENLGGYTF.

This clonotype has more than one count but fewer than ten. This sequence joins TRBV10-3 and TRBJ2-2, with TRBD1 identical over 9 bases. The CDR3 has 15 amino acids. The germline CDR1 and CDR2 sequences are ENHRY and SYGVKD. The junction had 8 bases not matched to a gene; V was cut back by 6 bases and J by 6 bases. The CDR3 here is CAIRERQGVAGELFF. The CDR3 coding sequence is TGTGCCATCAGGGAAAGACAGGGGGTGGCCGGGGAGCTGTTTTTT.

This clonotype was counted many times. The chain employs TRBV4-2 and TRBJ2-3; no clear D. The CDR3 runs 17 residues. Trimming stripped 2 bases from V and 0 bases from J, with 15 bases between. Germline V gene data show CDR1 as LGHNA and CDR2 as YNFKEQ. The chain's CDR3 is CASSQYPYRLSTDTQYF. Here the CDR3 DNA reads TGTGCCAGCAGCCAATACCCCTACAGACTCAGCACAGATACGCAGTATTTT.

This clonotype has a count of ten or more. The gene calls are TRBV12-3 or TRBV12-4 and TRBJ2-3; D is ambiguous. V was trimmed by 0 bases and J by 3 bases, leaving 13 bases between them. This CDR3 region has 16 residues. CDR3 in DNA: TGTGCCAGCAGTTTAGCGCTGGATGGGGTAACAGATACGCAGTATTTT. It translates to CASSLALDGVTDTQYF.

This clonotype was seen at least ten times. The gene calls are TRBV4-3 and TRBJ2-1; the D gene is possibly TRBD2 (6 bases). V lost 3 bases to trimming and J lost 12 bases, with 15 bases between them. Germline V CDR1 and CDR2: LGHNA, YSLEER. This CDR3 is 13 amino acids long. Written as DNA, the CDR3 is TGCGCCAGCAGCCAGGCGCAGCGGGTAGGGCAGTTCTTC. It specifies CASSQAQRVGQFF.

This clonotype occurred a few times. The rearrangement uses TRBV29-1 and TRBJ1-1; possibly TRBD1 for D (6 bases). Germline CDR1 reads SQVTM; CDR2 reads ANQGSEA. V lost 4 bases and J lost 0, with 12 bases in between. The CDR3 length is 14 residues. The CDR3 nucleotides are TGCAGCGTTGTGGACAGAACGATGAACACTGAAGCTTTCTTT. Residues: CSVVDRTMNTEAFF.

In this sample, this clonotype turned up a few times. CDR3 in amino acids: CASSLLSRYEQYV. Here the CDR3 DNA reads TGTGCCAGCAGCTTGCTGTCCCGATACGAGCAGTACGTC. The V and J genes are TRBV5-5 and TRBJ2-7; D call uncertain. The V end lost 1 base, the J end lost 4 bases, and 9 bases lay between the germline ends. In germline, CDR1 is SGHKS, CDR2 YYEKEE (reference sequence). CDR3 length equals 13 residues.

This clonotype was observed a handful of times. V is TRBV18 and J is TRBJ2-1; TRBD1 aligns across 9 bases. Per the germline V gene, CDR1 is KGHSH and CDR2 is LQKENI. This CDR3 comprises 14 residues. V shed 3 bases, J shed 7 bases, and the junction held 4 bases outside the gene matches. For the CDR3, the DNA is TGTGCCAGCTCACCCGGGACAGGGCGTAATGAGCAGTTCTTC. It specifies CASSPGTGRNEQFF.

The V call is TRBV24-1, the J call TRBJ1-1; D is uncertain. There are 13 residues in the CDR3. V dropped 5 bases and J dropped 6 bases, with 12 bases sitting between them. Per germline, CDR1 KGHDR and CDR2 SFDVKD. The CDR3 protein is CATSAESGAEAFF. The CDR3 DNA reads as TGTGCCACCAGTGCGGAATCGGGCGCTGAAGCTTTCTTT.

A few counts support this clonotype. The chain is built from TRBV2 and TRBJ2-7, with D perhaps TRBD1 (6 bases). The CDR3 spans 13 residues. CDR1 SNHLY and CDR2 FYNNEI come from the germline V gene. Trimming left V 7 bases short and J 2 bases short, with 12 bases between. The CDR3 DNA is TGTGCCAGCAATCGGGACAAAACCTACGAGCAGTACTTC. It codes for CASNRDKTYEQYF.

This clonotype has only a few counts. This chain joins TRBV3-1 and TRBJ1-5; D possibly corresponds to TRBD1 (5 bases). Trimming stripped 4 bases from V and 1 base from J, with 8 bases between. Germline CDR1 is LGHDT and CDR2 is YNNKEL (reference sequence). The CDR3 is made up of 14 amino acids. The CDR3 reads CASSRRDSNQPQHF. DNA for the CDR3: TGTGCCAGCAGCCGCAGGGACAGCAATCAGCCCCAGCATTTT.

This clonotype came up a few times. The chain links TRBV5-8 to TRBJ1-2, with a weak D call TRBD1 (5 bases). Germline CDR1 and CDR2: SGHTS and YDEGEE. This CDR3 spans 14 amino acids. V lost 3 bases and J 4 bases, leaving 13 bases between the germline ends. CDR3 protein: CASSYPDSLYGYTF. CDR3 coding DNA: TGTGCCAGCAGCTACCCAGACAGTCTCTATGGCTACACCTTC.

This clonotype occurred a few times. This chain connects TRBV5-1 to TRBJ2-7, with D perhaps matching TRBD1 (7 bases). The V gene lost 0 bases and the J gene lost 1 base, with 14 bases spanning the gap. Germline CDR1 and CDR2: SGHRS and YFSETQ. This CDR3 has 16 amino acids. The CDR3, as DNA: TGCGCCAGCAGCTTGGATAAGGCAGGGGGGTCCTACGAGCAGTACTTC. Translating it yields CASSLDKAGGSYEQYF.